The clone carrying this T cell receptor (beta chain) was detected only a few times. Its target is not known. Sequencing used immunoSEQ multiplex PCR; TCRdb keeps in-frame clones, though not all of them. The sample gives about 1 million clones, around four fifths of which show up once; roughly 1.4% is in the top ten. The CDR3 loop spans 12 amino acids. The V and J ends lost 4 bases and 5 bases respectively, with 8 bases between them. Germline assignment: CDR1 SGHNT and CDR2 YENEEA. The data originate from a study of shared clonotypes between healthy human individuals. Study-wide results and limits: Estimated richness values were generally larger in naive subsets than in memory subsets. The sole specimen, blood, was sampled, and tissue repertoires likely differ. Several donors shared approximately 5% of their naive CD4 clonotypes.

The study separated CD4+ cells into CD45RA+ naive and CD45RA-negative memory subsets. The chain is built from TRBV11-3 and TRBJ1-1; a weak D match, TRBD1 (6 bases). Sequenced input: memory CD4+ T cells sorted from blood. This sample's subset: CD45RA-negative fraction. The sequence derives from a man aged 18 to 35 in good health. The CDR3 nucleotides read TGTGCCAGCAGCTCCGACAGGACTGAAGCTTTCTTT. Translated: CASSSDRTEAFF.